This TCR beta chain stems from a study of cytomegalovirus exposure and HLA in healthy donors. Germline V gene sequence: CDR1 ENHRY, CDR2 SYGVKD. With 6 bases clipped from V and 4 bases from J, the junction kept 4 bases outside the gene matches. This CDR3 contains 15 residues. PCR employed 60 Vbeta and 13 Jbeta primers. Profiling relied on immunoSEQ multiplex PCR, and the TCRdb table lists in-frame clones only, not all of them. The sample lists some 140,000 clones; roughly 80% were seen once. This receptor was taken from a man between 40 and 49 years old in good health and CMV-seronegative. V gene TRBV10-3 combines with J gene TRBJ2-3, with 13 bases matching TRBD2. Sequenced material: PBMCs. The CDR3 region is CAIRRTSGSSDTQYF. DNA of the CDR3: TGTGCCATCAGGAGGACTAGCGGGAGCTCAGATACGCAGTATTTT.